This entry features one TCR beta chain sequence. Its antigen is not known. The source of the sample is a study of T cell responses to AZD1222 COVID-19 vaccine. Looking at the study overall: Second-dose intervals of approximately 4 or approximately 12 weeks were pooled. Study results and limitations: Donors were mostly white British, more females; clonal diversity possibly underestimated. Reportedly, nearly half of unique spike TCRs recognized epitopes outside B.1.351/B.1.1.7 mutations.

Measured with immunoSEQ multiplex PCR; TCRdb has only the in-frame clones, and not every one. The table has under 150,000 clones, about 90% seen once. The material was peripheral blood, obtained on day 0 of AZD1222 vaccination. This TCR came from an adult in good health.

CDR3 amino acids: CASSLRGTGGNQPQHF. Here the CDR3 DNA reads TGTGCCAGCAGTTTGAGGGGGACAGGCGGCAATCAGCCCCAGCATTTT. The chain joins TRBV7-2 to TRBJ1-5; 8 bases match TRBD1. This CDR3 region has 16 residues. In germline, CDR1 is SGHTA, CDR2 FQGNSA. Trimming at V came to 6 bases and at J to 2 bases, leaving 9 bases not matched to a gene.